These 19 T cell receptor beta chains share one sample of origin, sequenced in a study of blood T cells in healthy people across ages (dated by TCRdb to between 2014 and 2016). To prepare the library, 5' RACE was applied. Sequencing took place on an Illumina HiSeq 2500. A second PCR of roughly 7 to 11 cycles was run with a J-beta primer mix and a sample-barcoded 5' primer. TCRdb reprocessed the public reads (quality trimming at Q25 with fastp, clone calling with MiXCR) and kept in-frame beta chains. Rows with a matching CDR3 protein are joined into one entry that keeps the most common DNA and genes. The sample yields around 650,000 distinct CDR3 sequences; 35% to 50% were counted once. The top ten constitute around 32% of the sample. The source material was blood. The receptors were sampled from a man older than 75 in good health.

The count of this clonotype is one. This sequence joins TRBV3-1 and TRBJ2-5; unclear D gene. Trimming took off 2 bases at V and 1 base at J, with 11 bases between the two ends. Germline CDR1 reads LGHDT; CDR2 reads YNNKEL (reference sequence). CDR3 length: 15 residues. CDR3 protein: CASSQRSGTQETQYF. The CDR3 nucleotides are TGTGCCAGCAGCCAAAGGTCGGGTACCCAAGAGACCCAGTACTTC.

This clonotype was observed many times. The chain recombines TRBV29-1 with TRBJ2-5; 8 bases agree with TRBD1. The V gene's germline CDR1 is SQVTM and CDR2 ANQGSEA. The CDR3 totals 14 residues. J lost 5 bases, V lost 4 bases, and 9 bases had no gene match. CDR3 in DNA: TGCAGCGTTGTGGGGTGGACAGGGCGGGAGACCCAGTACTTC. It encodes CSVVGWTGRETQYF.

The chain is built from TRBV27 and TRBJ2-4, with D hard to call. Germline CDR1 is MNHEY and CDR2 is SMNVEV (reference sequence). Trimming shortened V by 8 bases and J by 4 bases, and 12 bases separated the two germline ends. CDR3 size: 13 residues. CDR3: CASGLTEKNIQYF. In DNA, the CDR3 is TGTGCCAGCGGCCTTACAGAGAAAAACATTCAGTACTTC.

About this clonotype itself: Just one base apart from a much larger clone, this may be a read error. The V call is TRBV25-1, the J call TRBJ1-5, with D uncertain. CDR3 size: 13 residues. Per germline, CDR1 MGHDK and CDR2 SYGVNS. This CDR3 reads CASSGSGNQPRHF. CDR3 coding DNA: TGTGCCAGCAGTGGCTCGGGCAATCAGCCCCGGCATTTT.

The CDR3 is CSARSLRVGETQYF. CDR3 sequence (DNA): TGCAGTGCTAGATCATTGAGGGTTGGCGAGACCCAGTACTTC. The chain employs TRBV20-1 and TRBJ2-5; a weak D match, TRBD2 (5 bases). V gave up 2 bases and J gave up 5 bases, with 15 bases separating them. Germline lookup yields CDR1 DFQATT and CDR2 SNEGSKA (reference sequence). This CDR3 comprises 14 residues.

Concerning this clonotype itself: A much larger clone lies one base from this, so it may be a read error. The chain carries TRBV7-2 and TRBJ2-5, with D perhaps TRBD1 (5 bases). CDR3 length: 15 residues. The germline gives CDR1 SGHTA, CDR2 FQGNSA. The germline V and J ends were trimmed by 5 bases and 5 bases, with 18 bases remaining between them. The CDR3 DNA reads TGTGCCAGCAGCGTAGTCCCGCAGGGCGGCGAGACCCAGTACTTC. Its translation is CASSVVPQGGETQYF.

This clonotype showed up just a few times. This chain links TRBV7-9 with TRBJ2-3, with D perhaps matching TRBD1 (6 bases). Germline CDR1 is SEHNR and CDR2 is FQNEAQ (reference sequence). The CDR3 consists of 16 residues. V gave up 5 bases and J gave up 0 bases, with 15 bases separating them. CDR3 DNA: TGTGCCAGCAGCGGACGACAGGCGTTGAGCACAGATACGCAGTATTTT. It codes for CASSGRQALSTDTQYF.

This clonotype has only a few counts. The V and J genes are TRBV6-2 or TRBV6-3 and TRBJ2-7; D possibly uses TRBD1 or TRBD2 (6 bases each). The CDR3 is 14 amino acids. Germline CDR1 is MNHEY and CDR2 is SVGEGT. Trimming took off 6 bases at V and 0 bases at J, with 12 bases between the two ends. CDR3 sequence (DNA): TGTGCCAGCAGGCCGGGGGCCTCCTCCTACGAGCAGTACTTC. Protein: CASRPGASSYEQYF.

In regard to this clonotype: One base away lies a much larger clone, so this may be a sequencing read error. This rearrangement joins TRBV20-1 to TRBJ2-1; 12 bases fit TRBD1. The CDR3 loop spans 16 amino acids. V shed 5 bases, J shed 3 bases, and the junction held 8 bases outside the gene matches. Germline CDR1 is DFQATT and CDR2 is SNEGSKA (reference sequence). CDR3 nucleotide sequence: TGCAGTGCTGGAGGGGACAGGGGGCTTAGCTACAATGAGCAGTTCTTC. This codes for CSAGGDRGLSYNEQFF.

The chain joins TRBV27 to TRBJ2-1; TRBD2 is a possible D gene (5 bases). CDR1 is MNHEY and CDR2 is SMNVEV in the germline V gene (reference sequence). The CDR3 contains 13 residues. Trimming cost V 5 bases and J 5 bases, with 10 bases left between them. In DNA, the CDR3 is TGTGCCAGCAGTCCCCTGAGGGACAATGAGCAGTTCTTC. Its protein product is CASSPLRDNEQFF.

This clonotype turned up a few times. J is TRBJ2-3 and V is TRBV6-2 or TRBV6-3, with 10 nucleotides matching TRBD1. Germline trimming cut 6 bases from V and 1 base from J; bases unmatched to any gene: 13. The germline CDR1 and CDR2 sequences are MNHEY and SVGEGT. The CDR3 runs to 18 residues. The CDR3 DNA reads as TGTGCCAGCAGGCTAACGGGACAGGGGACTCCACGCACAGATACGCAGTATTTT. This encodes CASRLTGQGTPRTDTQYF.

The CDR3 DNA sequence: TGTGCCAGCAGAGAGGGGGGAACCCTGAACAATGAGCAGTTCTTC. Translation: CASREGGTLNNEQFF. The chain couples TRBV7-3 to TRBJ2-1; either TRBD1 or TRBD2 may supply D (6 bases each). Trimming cost V 6 bases and J 5 bases, with 17 bases left between them. This CDR3 is 15 amino acids long. CDR1 is SGHTA and CDR2 is FQGTGA in the germline V gene. Looking up the rest from reference TRBV7-3 and TRBJ2-1 gives the full variable domain: GAGVSQTPSNKVTEKGKYVELRCDPISGHTALYWYRQSLGQGPEFLIYFQGTGAADDSGLPNDRFFAVRPEGSVSTLKIQRTERGDSAVYLCASREGGTLNNEQFFGPGTRLTVL.

This clonotype was seen only a few times. The V call is TRBV10-3, the J call TRBJ2-7, with D tentatively TRBD1 or TRBD2 (5 bases each). Per germline, CDR1 ENHRY and CDR2 SYGVKD. V lost 0 bases, J lost 6 bases, and 9 bases lay in between. The CDR3 covers 13 residues. CDR3 nucleotides: TGTGCCATCAGTGAGTCGATTGGGGGCGAGCAGTACTTC. Translated: CAISESIGGEQYF.

This chain uses TRBV29-1 with TRBJ2-5; D perhaps matches TRBD1 (5 bases). Trimming took off 6 bases at V and 1 base at J, with 12 bases between the two ends. CDR3 size: 13 residues. Germline CDR1 and CDR2: SQVTM and ANQGSEA. CDR3 nucleotides: TGCAGCGTACTGGGGCAGAGCCAAGAGACCCAGTACTTC. The encoded protein is CSVLGQSQETQYF.

The chain uses TRBV20-1 and TRBJ2-3; perhaps TRBD2 as D (5 bases). The V end lost 3 bases, the J end lost 6 bases, and 10 bases lay between the germline ends. Germline-derived CDR1 and CDR2 are DFQATT and SNEGSKA (reference sequence). The CDR3 runs 12 residues. The CDR3 nucleotides are TGCAGTGCTAGCCTGACGGGGGATACGCAGTATTTT. It specifies CSASLTGDTQYF.

The chain uses TRBV5-1 and TRBJ2-1; TRBD2 matches at 9 bases. The germline V gene encodes CDR1 SGHRS and CDR2 YFSETQ. Trimming at V came to 4 bases and at J to 5 bases, leaving 10 bases not matched to a gene. This CDR3 comprises 16 residues. CDR3 protein: CASSPLTLAGNNEQFF. In DNA form, the CDR3 reads TGCGCCAGCAGCCCCCTTACACTAGCGGGTAACAATGAGCAGTTCTTC.

This clonotype was counted ten times or more. The genes are TRBV14 and TRBJ2-3, with 7 bases lining up with TRBD2. The CDR3 has 17 amino acids. V was pared by 0 bases and J by 0 bases, with 6 bases of the junction left unmatched. CDR1 and CDR2 (germline): SGHDN, FVKESK. The CDR3 loop reads CASSQDFGGGSTDTQYF. The CDR3 DNA reads as TGTGCCAGCAGCCAAGATTTCGGGGGAGGGAGCACAGATACGCAGTATTTT.

This clonotype came up many times. V usage is TRBV7-9 and J usage is TRBJ2-2; tentatively, D is TRBD1 (5 bases). CDR3 length: 14 amino acids. Trimming shortened V by 2 bases and J by 6 bases, and 10 bases separated the two germline ends. CDR1 is SEHNR, CDR2 FQNEAQ, per germline (reference sequence). The CDR3 protein is CASSLRTNAGELFF. The CDR3, as DNA: TGTGCCAGCAGCTTACGGACAAACGCCGGGGAGCTGTTTTTT.

This clonotype was counted a few times. The chain carries TRBV7-2 and TRBJ2-7; 9 positions agree with TRBD2. Germline CDR1 reads SGHTA; CDR2 reads FQGNSA. With 2 bases clipped from V and 3 bases from J, the junction kept 17 bases outside the gene matches. CDR3 length equals 19 residues. The CDR3 DNA follows: TGTGCCAGCAGCTTATCTTCTGCCCGCGGGGGGGCCTTTTACTACGAGCAGTACTTC. Protein: CASSLSSARGGAFYYEQYF. Combining the CDR3 with reference TRBV7-2 and TRBJ2-7 gives the whole variable domain GAGVSQSPSNKVTEKGKDVELRCDPISGHTALYWYRQSLGQGLEFLIYFQGNSAPDKSGLPSDRFSAERTGGSVSTLTIQRTQQEDSAVYLCASSLSSARGGAFYYEQYFGPGTRLTVT.